A single sample gave rise to the 25 T cell receptor beta chains below, sequenced in a study of blood T cell repertoires in COVID-19. Using immunoSEQ multiplex PCR, the repertoire was profiled, and TCRdb retains in-frame clones only, with some absent. The table includes around 94,000 clones, 87% detected once. The specimen sequenced was peripheral blood. Receptors originate from a woman in her forties or fifties with COVID-19, enrolled during active disease.

The chain employs TRBV11-2 and TRBJ2-7; D is undetermined. The V gene's germline CDR1 is SGHAT and CDR2 FQNNGV. The CDR3 is 13 amino acids. V was clipped by 4 bases and J by 0 bases, with 7 bases between them. CDR3 sequence (DNA): TGTGCCAGCAGCTCGGGTCTCTCCTACGAGCAGTACTTC. Protein product: CASSSGLSYEQYF.

The CDR3, as DNA: TGTGCCTGGAGTGTCGGGAGGGGGGCGAACGAGCAGTACTTC. Translation: CAWSVGRGANEQYF. This sequence joins TRBV30 and TRBJ2-7; TRBD2 matches at 8 bases. Germline V lookup: CDR1 GTSNPN, CDR2 SVGIG (reference sequence). The CDR3 covers 14 residues. J lost 5 bases, V lost 0 bases, and 6 bases had no gene match.

The chain links TRBV28 to TRBJ1-1, with TRBD1 identical over 9 bases. Trimming cost V 6 bases and J 8 bases; bases outside gene matches: 1. The germline V gene encodes CDR1 MDHEN and CDR2 SYDVKM. There are 11 residues in the CDR3. CDR3 coding DNA: TGTGCCAGCAGAACAGGGGGCGAAGCTTTCTTT. Translating it yields CASRTGGEAFF.

CDR3 region: CASSDSNRNTEAFF. The CDR3 nucleotides are TGTGCCAGCAGTGACTCGAACAGGAACACTGAAGCTTTCTTT. This chain joins TRBV6-4 and TRBJ1-1; D gene ambiguous. From germline, CDR1 is MRHNA and CDR2 SNTAGT. This CDR3 spans 14 amino acids. With 0 bases removed from V and 1 base from J, the gap between germline ends came to 6 bases.

This clone appeared once. The chain uses TRBV7-9 and TRBJ2-2; D is unresolved. The germline V gene has CDR1 SEHNR and CDR2 FQNEAQ (reference sequence). V was trimmed by 0 bases and J by 0 bases, leaving 5 bases between them. The CDR3 spans 15 residues. This chain's CDR3 is CASSLAIANTGELFF. CDR3 in DNA: TGTGCCAGCAGCTTAGCGATAGCGAACACCGGGGAGCTGTTTTTT.

The chain links TRBV12-3 or TRBV12-4 to TRBJ2-3, with a possible D match to TRBD2 (6 bases). The CDR3 sequence is 13 residues long. Trimming removed 3 bases from V and 6 bases from J, with 10 bases in between. The CDR3: CASSLGLGDTQYF. CDR3 nucleotides: TGTGCCAGCAGTTTGGGACTCGGGGATACGCAGTATTTT.

The V and J genes are TRBV6-5 and TRBJ2-5; TRBD1 is a possible D gene (5 bases). The CDR3 sequence is 14 residues long. The germline CDR1 and CDR2 sequences are MNHEY and SVGAGI. The V end was cut by 1 base, the J end by 2 bases, with 8 bases between. The CDR3 bases are TGTGCCAGCAGTTACTTACAGGCTCAAGAGACCCAGTACTTC. It specifies CASSYLQAQETQYF.

V gene TRBV5-6 combines with J gene TRBJ2-7; 7 nucleotides align to TRBD1. V was pared by 4 bases and J by 2 bases, with 0 bases of the junction left unmatched. The CDR3 spans 12 residues. The germline V gene has CDR1 SGHDT and CDR2 YYEEEE. CDR3 coding DNA: TGTGCCAGCAGCACAGGGGCCTACGAGCAGTACTTC. Translated: CASSTGAYEQYF.

This rearrangement joins TRBV7-8 to TRBJ2-1; 11 nucleotides agree with TRBD2. Unmatched junction bases numbered 8, after V lost 4 bases and J lost 3 bases. This CDR3 comprises 17 residues. Germline V gene lookup returns CDR1 SGHVS and CDR2 FQNEAQ. This chain's CDR3 is CASSWGRLAGFYNEQFF. The CDR3 coding sequence is TGTGCCAGCAGCTGGGGGAGACTAGCGGGGTTCTACAATGAGCAGTTCTTC.

The chain carries TRBV28 and TRBJ1-5; tentative D call: TRBD1 (5 bases). The V gene's germline CDR1 is MDHEN and CDR2 SYDVKM. With 1 base removed from V and 0 bases from J, the gap between germline ends came to 10 bases. The CDR3 covers 16 residues. This CDR3 is CASSLYRSYSNQPQHF. The CDR3 bases are TGTGCCAGCAGTTTATACAGGTCTTATAGCAATCAGCCCCAGCATTTT.

The table lists this clone with a few counts. This chain uses TRBV2 with TRBJ1-1, with D tentatively TRBD1 (5 bases). CDR1 is SNHLY, CDR2 FYNNEI, per germline. The CDR3 is 14 amino acids. V was shortened by 4 bases and J by 5 bases, with 14 bases between the two germline ends. CDR3 nucleotide sequence: TGTGCCAGCAGTGTCACACGGGGGAGGACTGAAGCTTTCTTT. Protein product: CASSVTRGRTEAFF.

This clone was seen many times. The chain uses TRBV7-3 and TRBJ2-7; a weak D match, TRBD1 (6 bases). The V and J ends lost 5 bases and 1 base respectively, with 15 bases between them. In germline, CDR1 is SGHTA, CDR2 FQGTGA. The CDR3 sequence is 15 residues long. CDR3 DNA sequence: TGTGCCAGCAGCACAGGGTTTGGTGGGTCCTACGAGCAGTACTTC. This sequence encodes CASSTGFGGSYEQYF.

The rearrangement links TRBV15 to TRBJ1-2; the D gene is possibly TRBD1 (5 bases). This CDR3 is built from 14 residues. V was cut by 4 bases and J by 4 bases, with 13 bases left in between. Per germline, CDR1 LNHNV and CDR2 YYDKDF (reference sequence). CDR3 sequence: CATSTDQGGYGYTF. The CDR3 region has the DNA TGTGCCACCAGCACCGATCAGGGCGGCTATGGCTACACCTTC.

This chain uses TRBV29-1 with TRBJ2-7; TRBD1 agrees at 10 bases. Trimming removed 3 bases from V and 2 bases from J; junction bases left unmatched: 10. This CDR3 has 16 residues. From germline, CDR1 is SQVTM and CDR2 ANQGSEA. The chain's CDR3 is CSVDLTTGGSPYEQYF. The CDR3, as DNA: TGCAGCGTTGACCTTACGACAGGGGGCTCACCCTACGAGCAGTACTTC.

This rearrangement joins TRBV4-1 to TRBJ1-2; 7 bases are a match to TRBD1. With 6 bases clipped from V and 2 bases from J, the junction kept 12 bases outside the gene matches. This CDR3 comprises 16 residues. The germline V gene encodes CDR1 MGHRA and CDR2 YSYEKL. The CDR3: CASSKGATAPNYGYTF. The CDR3 DNA reads TGCGCCAGCAGTAAGGGGGCAACAGCCCCCAACTATGGCTACACCTTC.

The rearrangement joins TRBV6-6 to TRBJ2-5, with D maybe TRBD2 (6 bases). Germline-derived CDR1 and CDR2 are MNHNY and SVGAGI (reference sequence). Between the trimmed V and J ends, which lost 4 bases and 1 base, there was a span of 16 bases. The CDR3 is 16 amino acids. The DNA of the CDR3 is TGTGCCAGCAGTTCGTCAGGGTCGGGGGTCCAAGAGACCCAGTACTTC. It yields the protein CASSSSGSGVQETQYF.

The CDR3 loop is CASSQGTGSSYEQYF. The CDR3 coding sequence is TGCGCCAGCAGCCAAGGGACAGGAAGCTCCTACGAGCAGTACTTC. This chain joins TRBV4-1 and TRBJ2-7, with 7 nucleotides matching TRBD1. Germline V gives CDR1 MGHRA, CDR2 YSYEKL. Germline trimming cut 1 base from V and 0 bases from J; bases unmatched to any gene: 3. CDR3 length equals 15 residues.

This rearrangement joins TRBV2 to TRBJ1-6; 9 positions match TRBD1. CDR1 is SNHLY, CDR2 FYNNEI, per germline. Trimming cost V 4 bases and J 6 bases; bases outside gene matches: 1. The CDR3 contains 14 residues. In DNA, the CDR3 is TGTGCCAGCAGTGGACAGGGGGGTAATTCACCCCTCCACTTT. It is translated as CASSGQGGNSPLHF.

This clone was picked up one time. It is likely a read error, because the conserved phenylalanine at the end of the CDR3 is missing. No DNA is shown, since the ends of the CDR3 on it are uncertain; the CDR3 is the one TCRdb lists. The chain is built from TRBV7-2 and TRBJ1-3; the table's D call, TRBD1, has no DNA check behind it. The germline gives CDR1 SGHTA, CDR2 FQGNSA. The CDR3 length is 13 residues, termini included. This CDR3 reads CASSLLPTGHLEV.

J is TRBJ1-2 and V is TRBV11-2; possibly TRBD1 for D (6 bases). The CDR3 sequence is 14 residues long. V shed 1 base and J shed 5 bases, with 11 bases lying between them. Germline CDR1 is SGHAT and CDR2 is FQNNGV. The DNA for the CDR3 is TGTGCCAGCAGCTTAGCAGGGGAGGGGTATGGCTACACCTTC. This sequence encodes CASSLAGEGYGYTF.

The rearrangement links TRBV11-2 to TRBJ2-3, with 9 positions matching TRBD1. V shed 2 bases, J shed 6 bases, and the junction held 6 bases outside the gene matches. Looked up from germline, CDR1 is SGHAT and CDR2 is FQNNGV. The CDR3 sequence is 15 residues long. CDR3 protein: CASSLWDRVMDTQYF. CDR3 DNA: TGTGCCAGCAGCTTATGGGACAGGGTGATGGATACGCAGTATTTT.

The chain recombines TRBV19 with TRBJ2-7; weak D call: TRBD1 (6 bases). Trimming shortened V by 4 bases and J by 2 bases, and 12 bases separated the two germline ends. CDR1 LNHDA and CDR2 SQIVND come from the germline V gene (reference sequence). The CDR3 is 14 amino acids. The CDR3 sequence is CASSNPGQTYEQYF. CDR3 coding DNA: TGTGCCAGTAGTAACCCTGGACAGACCTACGAGCAGTACTTC.

V is TRBV4-2 and J is TRBJ2-1; tentative D call: TRBD2 (6 bases). CDR3 length: 16 residues. V dropped 0 bases and J dropped 6 bases, with 15 bases sitting between them. Germline V CDR1 and CDR2: LGHNA, YNFKEQ. This chain's CDR3 is CASSQDLPGGFNEQFF. CDR3 nucleotide sequence: TGTGCCAGCAGCCAAGATCTGCCCGGGGGTTTCAATGAGCAGTTCTTC.

This sequence joins TRBV7-2 and TRBJ2-5; possible D gene TRBD2, 5 bases. The germline V gene encodes CDR1 SGHTA and CDR2 FQGNSA. The CDR3 has 12 residues. V lost 3 bases and J 5 bases, leaving 7 bases between the germline ends. The CDR3 loop is CASSFRGETQYF. In DNA form, the CDR3 reads TGTGCCAGCAGCTTTCGCGGGGAGACCCAGTACTTC.

The CDR3 is CAWSVNRDSYGYTF. CDR3 bases: TGTGCCTGGAGTGTGAATAGGGACAGCTATGGCTACACCTTC. The chain joins TRBV30 to TRBJ1-2, with TRBD1 matching 7 bases. The CDR3 totals 14 residues. V trimming: 0 bases; J trimming: 4 bases; junction bases outside the gene matches: 5. The germline V gene encodes CDR1 GTSNPN and CDR2 SVGIG (reference sequence).